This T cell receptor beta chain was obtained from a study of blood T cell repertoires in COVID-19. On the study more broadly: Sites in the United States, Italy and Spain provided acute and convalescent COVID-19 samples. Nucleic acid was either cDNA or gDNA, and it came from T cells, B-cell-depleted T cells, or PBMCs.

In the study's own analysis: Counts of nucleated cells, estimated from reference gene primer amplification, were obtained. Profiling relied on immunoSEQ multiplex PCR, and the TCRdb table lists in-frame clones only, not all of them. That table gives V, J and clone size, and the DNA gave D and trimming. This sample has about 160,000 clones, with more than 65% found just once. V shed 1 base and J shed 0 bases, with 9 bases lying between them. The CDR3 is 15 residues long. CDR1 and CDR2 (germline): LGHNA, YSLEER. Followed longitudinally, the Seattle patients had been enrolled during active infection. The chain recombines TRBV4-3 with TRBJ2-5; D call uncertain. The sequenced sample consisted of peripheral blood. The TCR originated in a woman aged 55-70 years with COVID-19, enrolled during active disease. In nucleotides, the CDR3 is TGCGCCAGCAGCCAAGGCTCCCGGTACCAAGAGACCCAGTACTTC. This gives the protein CASSQGSRYQETQYF.